A single sample gave rise to the 27 T cell receptor beta chains below, sequenced in a study of blood T cells in healthy people across ages (dated by TCRdb to the mid-2010s). The method was 5' RACE. The instrument was an Illumina HiSeq 2500. The second PCR ran for about 7 to 11 cycles and used a J-beta primer mix along with a sample-barcoded 5' primer. TCRdb ran its own pipeline on the public reads, namely fastp trimming at Q25 and MiXCR clone calling, and kept in-frame beta chains. Every CDR3 protein is listed once, alongside the most common genes and DNA of its rows. The sample yields approximately 770,000 distinct CDR3 sequences; nearly 60% were counted once. The ten largest clones capture 20% to 25% of the sample. The sample consisted of blood. The receptors were gathered from a man aged 25-45 years in good health.

V is TRBV28 and J is TRBJ1-5; D unresolved. The CDR3 spans 13 residues. V was shortened by 5 bases and J by 3 bases, with 8 bases between the two germline ends. Germline-derived CDR1 and CDR2 are MDHEN and SYDVKM. The CDR3 DNA follows: TGTGCCAGCAGTCGGGCGTACAATCAGCCCCAGCATTTT. It codes for CASSRAYNQPQHF.

This clonotype appeared a few times. CDR3 protein: CASSFSGTQVEQYF. DNA for the CDR3: TGTGCCAGCAGCTTTTCTGGGACCCAGGTGGAGCAGTACTTC. The rearrangement joins TRBV7-9 to TRBJ2-7, with D perhaps assigned TRBD1 or TRBD2 (5 bases each). The CDR3 extends over 14 amino acids. From germline, CDR1 is SEHNR and CDR2 FQNEAQ (reference sequence). Between the trimmed V and J ends, which lost 3 bases and 7 bases, there was a span of 16 bases.

The chain couples TRBV12-3 or TRBV12-4 to TRBJ1-1, with TRBD1 identical over 8 bases. This CDR3 is 14 amino acids long. V was pared by 3 bases and J by 7 bases, with 7 bases of the junction left unmatched. CDR3 residues: CASSLVRGPSEAFF. The CDR3 coding sequence is TGTGCCAGCAGTTTGGTCAGGGGGCCTAGTGAAGCTTTCTTT.

This clonotype was seen a handful of times. In DNA, the CDR3 is TGCGCCAGCAGCCTCCCCCGCGGAACAGATACGCAGTATTTT. Its translation is CASSLPRGTDTQYF. This chain uses TRBV4-1 with TRBJ2-3; D remains ambiguous. CDR1 and CDR2 (germline): MGHRA, YSYEKL. Trimming took 4 bases from V and 3 from J, leaving 11 bases between them. The CDR3 has 14 amino acids.

This clonotype was recorded a few times. The chain links TRBV20-1 to TRBJ2-1; D perhaps matches TRBD2 (5 bases). Between the trimmed V and J ends, which lost 3 bases and 0 bases, there was a span of 15 bases. Germline CDR1 DFQATT, CDR2 SNEGSKA (reference sequence). The CDR3 sequence is 16 residues long. The CDR3 protein is CSASLPGSSSYNEQFF. As DNA, the CDR3 is TGCAGTGCTAGCCTACCGGGGTCCAGCTCCTACAATGAGCAGTTCTTC.

The gene calls are TRBV10-3 and TRBJ2-7; perhaps D is TRBD1 or TRBD2 (6 bases each). The CDR3 covers 13 residues. The V end was cut by 11 bases, the J end by 6 bases, with 20 bases between. Germline CDR1 is ENHRY and CDR2 is SYGVKD. CDR3 sequence (DNA): TGTGCCTCATGGGGGGACAACCGCGGCGAGCAGTACTTC. This encodes CASWGDNRGEQYF.

The table lists this clonotype with a count of one. CDR3 region: CASSLLRLASADTQYF. In nucleotides, the CDR3 is TGTGCCAGCAGCCTCCTAAGACTAGCTTCTGCGGATACGCAGTATTTT. V usage is TRBV6-2 or TRBV6-3 and J usage is TRBJ2-3, with 7 bases aligning to TRBD2. Unmatched junction bases numbered 15, after V lost 6 bases and J lost 6 bases. CDR1 is MNHEY, CDR2 SVGEGT, per germline. The length of the CDR3 is 16 residues.

The chain is built from TRBV27 and TRBJ2-1; D gene ambiguous. V was cut by 2 bases and J by 2 bases, with 10 bases left in between. The CDR3 is 15 amino acids. Looked up from germline, CDR1 is MNHEY and CDR2 is SMNVEV (reference sequence). The CDR3 sequence: CASSLARQAYNEQFF. CDR3 sequence (DNA): TGTGCCAGCAGTTTAGCTCGGCAGGCCTACAATGAGCAGTTCTTC.

V is TRBV27 and J is TRBJ2-2, with 9 bases fitting TRBD2. The CDR3 runs to 15 residues. Germline V gene data show CDR1 as MNHEY and CDR2 as SMNVEV (reference sequence). The V and J ends lost 8 bases and 10 bases, in that order; junction bases with no gene match: 14. DNA for the CDR3: TGTGCCAGCTCCTTAGCGGGAGATGCCCTCGCGGAGCTGTTTTTT. This sequence encodes CASSLAGDALAELFF.

The chain has TRBV4-2 and TRBJ1-1; D gene unclear. V was trimmed by 1 base and J by 6 bases, leaving 9 bases between them. Germline V lookup: CDR1 LGHNA, CDR2 YNFKEQ. The CDR3 has 13 residues. Here the CDR3 reads CASSQVSVAEAFF. In DNA form, the CDR3 reads TGTGCCAGCAGCCAAGTGAGCGTAGCTGAAGCTTTCTTT.

The genes are TRBV20-1 and TRBJ1-5; the D is unclear. Trimming pared 0 bases from V and 7 bases from J, leaving 10 bases between. This CDR3 is built from 13 residues. The germline gives CDR1 DFQATT, CDR2 SNEGSKA (reference sequence). This CDR3 is CSARDLGEQPQHF. CDR3 in DNA: TGCAGTGCTAGAGATCTCGGAGAACAGCCCCAGCATTTT.

This rearrangement joins TRBV6-6 to TRBJ2-7; D not certain. The CDR3 covers 15 residues. Germline V gene lookup returns CDR1 MNHNY and CDR2 SVGAGI (reference sequence). With 3 bases removed from V and 0 bases from J, the gap between germline ends came to 12 bases. CDR3: CASSYVERPSYEQYF. CDR3 bases: TGTGCCAGCAGTTATGTCGAGAGGCCCTCCTACGAGCAGTACTTC.

The chain joins TRBV12-3 or TRBV12-4 to TRBJ1-4; D is ambiguous. The CDR3 runs to 13 residues. V was cut by 6 bases and J by 8 bases, with 13 bases left in between. The chain's CDR3 is CASRTRLGEKLFF. CDR3 in DNA: TGTGCCAGCAGGACCCGACTAGGGGAAAAACTGTTTTTT.

This chain connects TRBV12-3 or TRBV12-4 to TRBJ2-3; no reliable D call. The CDR3 extends over 14 amino acids. V was clipped by 5 bases and J by 1 base, with 10 bases between them. In DNA form, the CDR3 reads TGTGCCAGCAGTGCTTTTCCGGGCACAGATACGCAGTATTTT. It encodes CASSAFPGTDTQYF.

The chain links TRBV20-1 to TRBJ2-7; no reliable D call. Trimming took off 2 bases at V and 2 bases at J, with 7 bases between the two ends. The CDR3 sequence is 12 residues long. Germline values: CDR1 DFQATT, CDR2 SNEGSKA (reference sequence). The CDR3 DNA sequence: TGCAGTGCTAGACCCTCACCCTACGAGCAGTACTTC. Protein sequence: CSARPSPYEQYF.

The chain is built from TRBV7-9 and TRBJ1-2; TRBD1 is a possible D gene (5 bases). V lost 11 bases, J lost 5 bases, and 15 bases lay in between. CDR3 size: 12 residues. From germline, CDR1 is SEHNR and CDR2 FQNEAQ (reference sequence). This chain's CDR3 is CAPGEGEYGYTF. In DNA form, the CDR3 reads TGTGCCCCCGGAGAAGGGGAGTATGGCTACACCTTC.

This clonotype occurred a few times. This chain links TRBV7-9 with TRBJ1-2; D perhaps matches TRBD1 (5 bases). Trimming pared 2 bases from V and 8 bases from J, leaving 21 bases between. Germline CDR1 and CDR2: SEHNR and FQNEAQ (reference sequence). CDR3 length: 16 residues. The chain's CDR3 is CASSLSGRHGDGGYTF. The CDR3 DNA sequence: TGTGCCAGCAGCTTAAGCGGACGGCATGGGGACGGAGGCTACACCTTC. Complete variable domain (other parts from reference TRBV7-9 and TRBJ1-2): DTGVSQNPRHKITKRGQNVTFRCDPISEHNRLYWYRQTLGQGPEFLTYFQNEAQLEKSRLLSDRFSAERPKGSFSTLEIQRTEQGDSAMYLCASSLSGRHGDGGYTFGSGTRLTVV.

The V and J genes are TRBV5-4 and TRBJ2-5, with 7 nucleotides matching TRBD1. V lost 7 bases, J lost 2 bases, and 5 bases stayed unmatched. CDR1 and CDR2 from the germline V gene are SGHNT and YYREEE (reference sequence). This CDR3 contains 13 residues. Here the CDR3 DNA reads TGTGCCAGCCGGGACAGCGTACAAGAGACCCAGTACTTC. Encoded protein: CASRDSVQETQYF.

The genes are TRBV6-6 and TRBJ2-5; 13 bases map to TRBD2. Unmatched junction bases numbered 17, after V lost 5 bases and J lost 11 bases. Germline CDR1 reads MNHNY; CDR2 reads SVGAGI (reference sequence). The CDR3 covers 17 residues. This CDR3 reads CASSRGLAGVAYNEQYF. CDR3 DNA: TGTGCCAGCAGTCGTGGACTAGCGGGGGTAGCCTACAATGAGCAGTACTTC.

The CDR3 reads CASSRPIPVETQYF. The CDR3 DNA reads as TGTGCCAGCAGCCGCCCCATACCGGTTGAGACCCAGTACTTC. This rearrangement joins TRBV7-2 to TRBJ2-7; D unresolved. The end of the DNA aligns better with TRBJ2-5, so the J call may be wrong. This CDR3 region has 14 residues. Germline assignment: CDR1 SGHTA and CDR2 FQGNSA.

This clonotype was seen at least ten times. V usage is TRBV27 and J usage is TRBJ2-1; possible D gene TRBD2, 6 bases. Germline V gene data show CDR1 as MNHEY and CDR2 as SMNVEV (reference sequence). Trimming removed 3 bases from V and 5 bases from J, with 11 bases in between. The CDR3 is made up of 14 amino acids. The CDR3 reads CASSFSSANNEQFF. CDR3 nucleotides: TGTGCCAGCAGTTTTTCTAGCGCCAACAATGAGCAGTTCTTC.

This clonotype was counted once. The chain combines TRBV10-3 with TRBJ1-5; D perhaps matches TRBD1 (6 bases). This CDR3 is built from 13 residues. Trimming removed 6 bases at V and 8 bases at J, with 14 bases between. From germline, CDR1 is ENHRY and CDR2 SYGVKD. The CDR3 loop is CAIRDSLAEPQHF. CDR3 sequence (DNA): TGTGCCATCAGGGACAGCCTTGCGGAGCCCCAGCATTTT.

The chain uses TRBV6-2 or TRBV6-3 and TRBJ2-5, with 14 bases lining up with TRBD2. The CDR3 spans 18 residues. V lost 5 bases, J lost 5 bases, and 13 bases stayed unmatched. Per germline, CDR1 MNHEY and CDR2 SVGEGT. For the CDR3, the DNA is TGTGCCAGCAGTGCCGGGACTAGCGGGAGCCCTTGGGAGGAGACCCAGTACTTC. The encoded protein is CASSAGTSGSPWEETQYF.

This clonotype has only a few counts. The chain combines TRBV20-1 with TRBJ2-1; 7 nucleotides line up with TRBD2. Trimming removed 6 bases from V and 6 bases from J; junction bases left unmatched: 11. The CDR3 runs to 14 residues. Germline V lookup: CDR1 DFQATT, CDR2 SNEGSKA (reference sequence). CDR3 amino acids: CSARGAGVFNEQFF. The CDR3 DNA sequence: TGCAGTGCCCGAGGCGCGGGAGTTTTCAATGAGCAGTTCTTC.

The chain uses TRBV29-1 and TRBJ2-5, with D possibly being TRBD2 (5 bases). CDR3 size: 13 residues. V was trimmed by 6 bases and J by 5 bases, leaving 16 bases between them. CDR1 and CDR2 from the germline V gene are SQVTM and ANQGSEA. The CDR3 region is CSVLRASGETQYF. In DNA form, the CDR3 reads TGCAGCGTCCTACGGGCGTCGGGGGAGACCCAGTACTTC.

This clonotype showed up just a few times. V usage is TRBV7-9 and J usage is TRBJ2-7; D is unresolved. V lost 8 bases and J 1 base, leaving 12 bases between the germline ends. CDR1 SEHNR and CDR2 FQNEAQ come from the germline V gene (reference sequence). The CDR3 spans 13 residues. The CDR3 coding sequence is TGTGCCAGCTCCCATCAGAGTTCCTACGAGCAGTACTTC. Translation gives CASSHQSSYEQYF.

The chain combines TRBV25-1 with TRBJ2-6; TRBD1 is a possible D gene (5 bases). The CDR3 contains 14 residues. Trimming removed 4 bases at V and 4 bases at J, with 8 bases between. Germline V gene lookup returns CDR1 MGHDK and CDR2 SYGVNS. The CDR3 reads CASSVDRGANVLTF. CDR3 in DNA: TGTGCCAGCAGTGTCGACAGAGGGGCCAACGTCCTGACTTTC.